A selection of T cell receptor beta chains follows, all from one sample in a study of PD-L1 blockade in urothelial cancer. Profiling relied on immunoSEQ multiplex PCR, and the TCRdb table lists in-frame clones only, not all of them. The profile shows some 52,000 clones, roughly 84% of them singletons. Sample: PBMCs, taken around atezolizumab (anti-PD-L1) treatment. All receptors derive from a man aged 35 to 55 with urothelial cancer. CDR3s include the opening cysteine and the closing phenylalanine or tryptophan. A D gene is named only where the DNA matches it firmly. Part of the rows lack a size; the others show once, few, many or a class for expanded clones.

j_call v_call clone_size d_call cdr3_nt cdr3_aa
TRBJ1-1 TRBV28 NA NA TGTGCCAGCAGTTTAGGCACCTGGCAAGCTTTCTTT CASSLGTWQAFF
TRBJ2-7 TRBV13 NA NA TGTGCCAGCAGCTCTGGCCGAGACAGCAAGTACTTC CASSSGRDSKYF
TRBJ2-1 TRBV9 NA NA TGTGCCAGCAGCGTAGTTCGGGGCTCCTACAATGAGCAGTTCTTC CASSVVRGSYNEQFF
TRBJ1-2 TRBV5-1 NA TRBD1 TGCGCCAGCAGCTTGTCGGACAGGGGGTATGGCTACACCTTC CASSLSDRGYGYTF
TRBJ2-2 TRBV6-6 NA NA TGTGCCAGCAGTTACCTAAACAGGGCCGGGGAGCTGTTTTTT CASSYLNRAGELFF
TRBJ1-2 TRBV5-8 NA TRBD1 TGTGCCAGCAGCCCCCGAAGGGACAGAATCCCCTCGAGGCATGGCTACACCTTC CASSPRRDRIPSRHGYTF
TRBJ2-3 TRBV2 few NA TGTGCCAGCAGCACTCTATTGGGGGAGGGGGACACAGATACGCAGTATTTT CASSTLLGEGDTDTQYF
TRBJ2-3 TRBV7-2 NA NA TGTGCCAGCAGCGCGGAGTATTTT CASSAEYF
TRBJ2-5 TRBV7-2 NA NA TGTGCCAGCCGGAGCCAAGAGACCCAGTACTTC CASRSQETQYF
TRBJ2-2 TRBV9 few TRBD2 TGTGCCAGCAGCGTAGGGGTTAGCGGGAGACAGGGCACCGGGGAGCTGTTTTTT CASSVGVSGRQGTGELFF